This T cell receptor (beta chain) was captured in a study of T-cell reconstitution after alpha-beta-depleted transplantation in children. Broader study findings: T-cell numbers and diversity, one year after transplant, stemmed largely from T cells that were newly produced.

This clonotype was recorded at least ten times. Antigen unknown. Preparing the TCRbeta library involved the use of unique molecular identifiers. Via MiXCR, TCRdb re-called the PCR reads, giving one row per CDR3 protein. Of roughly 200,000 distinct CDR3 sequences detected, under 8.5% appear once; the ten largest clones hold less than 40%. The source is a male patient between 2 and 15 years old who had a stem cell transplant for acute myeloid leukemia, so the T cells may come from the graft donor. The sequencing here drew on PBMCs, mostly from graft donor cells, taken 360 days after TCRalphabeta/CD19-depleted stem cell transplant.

The CDR3 reads CSAYRGQVNTEAFF. The CDR3 DNA reads as TGCAGCGCGTACCGTGGACAGGTTAACACTGAAGCTTTCTTT. The chain recombines TRBV29-1 with TRBJ1-1; 7 bases align to TRBD1. The trim removed 7 bases at V and 2 bases at J, leaving 10 bases unmatched. The germline gives CDR1 SQVTM, CDR2 ANQGSEA. This CDR3 is 14 amino acids long.